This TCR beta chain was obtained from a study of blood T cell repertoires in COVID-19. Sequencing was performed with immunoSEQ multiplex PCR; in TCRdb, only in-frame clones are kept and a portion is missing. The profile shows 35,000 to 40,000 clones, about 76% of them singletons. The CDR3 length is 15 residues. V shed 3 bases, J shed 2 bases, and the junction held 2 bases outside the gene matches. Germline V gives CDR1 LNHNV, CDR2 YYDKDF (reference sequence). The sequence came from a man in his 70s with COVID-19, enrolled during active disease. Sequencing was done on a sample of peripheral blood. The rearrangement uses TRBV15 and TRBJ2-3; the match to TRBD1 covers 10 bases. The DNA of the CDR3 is TGTGCCACCAGCAGGGACAGGGGGTACACAGATACGCAGTATTTT. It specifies CATSRDRGYTDTQYF.